The 27 T cell receptor beta chains listed next were all sequenced from one sample in a study of blood T cell repertoires in COVID-19. Repertoires were generated with immunoSEQ multiplex PCR, while TCRdb's copy carries only in-frame clones and drops some. The sample yields 300,000 or so clones, over 75% seen once. The specimen sequenced was PBMCs or T cells enriched from blood (not recorded which). These receptors all come from a woman aged 30 to 39 who had recovered from COVID-19.

The chain has TRBV6-5 and TRBJ2-7; D call uncertain. CDR3 length: 15 residues. V lost 4 bases to trimming and J lost 0 bases, with 13 bases between them. Germline loops: CDR1 MNHEY, CDR2 SVGAGI. The CDR3, as DNA: TGTGCCAGCAGTTCCCTAGTCGGGTACTCCTACGAGCAGTACTTC. Encoded protein: CASSSLVGYSYEQYF.

DNA of the CDR3: TGTGCCAGCAGTGAACGCGGGGGATCTTTCTCCTACGAGCAGTACTTC. It codes for CASSERGGSFSYEQYF. The chain joins TRBV2 to TRBJ2-7, with 7 positions matching TRBD2. With 2 bases clipped from V and 0 bases from J, the junction kept 7 bases outside the gene matches. Germline-derived CDR1 and CDR2 are SNHLY and FYNNEI. This CDR3 has 16 amino acids.

The genes are TRBV2 and TRBJ1-1, with TRBD1 matching 10 bases. Trimming cost V 5 bases and J 4 bases; bases outside gene matches: 1. Germline V CDR1 and CDR2: SNHLY, FYNNEI. The CDR3 has 13 residues. DNA of the CDR3: TGTGCCAGCAGTCGGACAGGGGGCACTGAAGCTTTCTTT. Its translation is CASSRTGGTEAFF.

V gene TRBV3-1 (or the pseudogene TRBV3-2) combines with J gene TRBJ2-5; 13 nucleotides match TRBD2. This CDR3 region has 14 residues. V dropped 6 bases and J dropped 5; count of bases not matched to a gene: 3. CDR1 is LGHDT, CDR2 YNNKEL, per germline (reference sequence). The CDR3 spells CASRWTSGGETQYF. In DNA form, the CDR3 reads TGTGCCAGCAGATGGACTAGCGGGGGCGAGACCCAGTACTTC.

The chain joins TRBV5-1 to TRBJ2-2, with 7 bases that match TRBD1. Germline-derived CDR1 and CDR2 are SGHRS and YFSETQ. The trim removed 4 bases at V and 1 base at J, leaving 4 bases unmatched. This CDR3 contains 15 residues. The CDR3 DNA is TGCGCCAGCAGCCAGGGGACAGTGAACACCGGGGAGCTGTTTTTT. Protein product: CASSQGTVNTGELFF.

Only one count was recorded for this clone. CDR3 DNA sequence: TGTGCCAGCAGTAGAGAGGCGGTGACTGAAGCTTTCTTT. Encoded protein: CASSREAVTEAFF. The chain joins TRBV12-3 or TRBV12-4 to TRBJ1-1; no clear D. Trimming stripped 5 bases from V and 5 bases from J, with 12 bases between. The CDR3 runs to 13 residues.

CDR3 sequence reads: CASSLKPVPQHF. The CDR3 bases are TGTGCCAGCAGTTTGAAACCAGTCCCCCAGCATTTT. The chain combines TRBV12-3 or TRBV12-4 with TRBJ1-5; D is uncertain. V was pared by 3 bases and J by 10 bases, with 10 bases between. The CDR3 is made up of 12 amino acids.

This rearrangement joins TRBV19 to TRBJ2-3, with D perhaps matching TRBD1 (5 bases). The CDR3 has 14 residues. The ends were cut back, 6 bases at V and 6 bases at J, with 16 bases in the middle. Germline V gene sequence: CDR1 LNHDA, CDR2 SQIVND (reference sequence). The CDR3 loop is CASSQGLGADTQYF. DNA of the CDR3: TGTGCCAGTAGCCAGGGTTTGGGCGCGGATACGCAGTATTTT. The complete variable domain, with remaining parts taken from reference TRBV19 and TRBJ2-3, reads DGGITQSPKYLFRKEGQNVTLSCEQNLNHDAMYWYRQDPGQGLRLIYYSQIVNDFQKGDIAEGYSVSREKKESFPLTVTSAQKNPTAFYLCASSQGLGADTQYFGPGTRLTVL.

The V and J genes are TRBV6-2 or TRBV6-3 and TRBJ1-5, with a weak D call TRBD1 (5 bases). The CDR3 is 13 amino acids. V dropped 2 bases and J dropped 5 bases, with 7 bases sitting between them. Germline V CDR1 and CDR2: MNHEY, SVGEGT. The CDR3 region is CASSYLRDQPQHF. Here the CDR3 DNA reads TGTGCCAGCAGTTACCTCAGGGATCAGCCCCAGCATTTT.

This chain connects TRBV9 to TRBJ2-7; 9 nucleotides match TRBD2. V dropped 2 bases and J dropped 2; count of bases not matched to a gene: 8. This CDR3 comprises 16 residues. CDR1 and CDR2 (germline): SGDLS, YYNGEE. The CDR3: CASSVGSGGSTYEQYF. The DNA of the CDR3 is TGTGCCAGCAGCGTCGGTAGCGGGGGTTCCACCTACGAGCAGTACTTC.

This clone was counted a single time. This chain connects TRBV6-5 to TRBJ2-2, with D possibly TRBD2 on 6 matching bases. CDR3 length: 14 residues. The ends were cut back, 6 bases at V and 2 bases at J, with 10 bases in the middle. Per germline, CDR1 MNHEY and CDR2 SVGAGI. CDR3 in DNA: TGTGCCAGCAGGGAGGGCCCTAACACCGGGGAGCTGTTTTTT. Amino acid sequence: CASREGPNTGELFF.

V and J are TRBV6-5 and TRBJ2-3, with D perhaps matching TRBD2 (6 bases). The germline V and J ends were trimmed by 0 bases and 6 bases, with 13 bases remaining between them. Germline V CDR1 and CDR2: MNHEY, SVGAGI. This CDR3 comprises 15 residues. Here the CDR3 DNA reads TGTGCCAGCAGTTACTCGATCCGGGAGACGGATACGCAGTATTTT. Residues: CASSYSIRETDTQYF.

This chain links TRBV2 with TRBJ2-2, with 9 bases aligning to TRBD1. Looked up from germline, CDR1 is SNHLY and CDR2 is FYNNEI. Trimming removed 8 bases from V and 3 bases from J; junction bases left unmatched: 10. The CDR3 sequence is 16 residues long. CDR3 DNA: TGTGCCAGCCGGGACCCTCGGGACAGGGACACCGGGGAGCTGTTTTTT. Amino acid sequence: CASRDPRDRDTGELFF.

V is TRBV7-9 and J is TRBJ1-4; tentative D call: TRBD1 (5 bases). The CDR3 sequence is 15 residues long. Germline CDR1 reads SEHNR; CDR2 reads FQNEAQ (reference sequence). V gave up 0 bases and J gave up 6 bases, with 11 bases separating them. CDR3 amino acids: CASSLAQGNYEKLFF. For the CDR3, the DNA is TGTGCCAGCAGCTTAGCTCAGGGTAACTATGAAAAACTGTTTTTT.

This sequence joins TRBV4-1 and TRBJ1-6; 11 nucleotides agree with TRBD1. Per the germline V gene, CDR1 is MGHRA and CDR2 is YSYEKL. The CDR3 totals 17 residues. Trimming at V came to 1 base and at J to 7 bases, leaving 6 bases not matched to a gene. CDR3 residues: CASSQGTGGNGNSPLHF. In nucleotides, the CDR3 is TGCGCCAGCAGCCAAGGGACAGGGGGCAACGGAAATTCACCCCTCCACTTT.

The rearrangement uses TRBV28 and TRBJ2-3; no reliable D call. V shed 6 bases and J shed 0 bases, with 10 bases lying between them. The CDR3 spans 14 residues. Germline V lookup: CDR1 MDHEN, CDR2 SYDVKM. CDR3 nucleotides: TGTGCCAGCAGATACAGCCGAAGCACAGATACGCAGTATTTT. Translating gives CASRYSRSTDTQYF.

The chain is built from TRBV7-2 and TRBJ2-1; 11 positions match TRBD2. This CDR3 is built from 16 residues. The V gene's germline CDR1 is SGHTA and CDR2 FQGNSA. V lost 4 bases and J lost 3; bases outside the gene matches: 5. The CDR3 sequence is CASSSRLAGYYNEQFF. As DNA, the CDR3 is TGTGCCAGCAGCTCCCGACTAGCGGGGTACTACAATGAGCAGTTCTTC. The complete variable domain, with remaining parts taken from reference TRBV7-2 and TRBJ2-1, reads GAGVSQSPSNKVTEKGKDVELRCDPISGHTALYWYRQSLGQGLEFLIYFQGNSAPDKSGLPSDRFSAERTGGSVSTLTIQRTQQEDSAVYLCASSSRLAGYYNEQFFGPGTRLTVL.

A remark on this clone: At one end, the junction sequence differs from germline, possibly due to a read error. The chain has TRBV5-6 and TRBJ2-1; 9 bases fit TRBD2. Germline CDR1 reads SGHDT; CDR2 reads YYEEEE. The CDR3 has 15 amino acids. This CDR3 reads CASCFGSRGGGEQFF. The CDR3 DNA follows: TGTGCCAGCTGCTTTGGGTCGCGGGGGGGCGGTGAGCAGTTCTTC.

The rearrangement joins TRBV6-5 to TRBJ1-5; 10 positions match TRBD1. CDR3 length equals 14 residues. The V and J ends lost 6 bases and 2 bases, in that order; junction bases with no gene match: 1. Germline-derived CDR1 and CDR2 are MNHEY and SVGAGI. DNA for the CDR3: TGTGCCAGCAGCGGACAGGGGGGCAATCAGCCCCAGCATTTT. Amino acid sequence: CASSGQGGNQPQHF.

V and J are TRBV6-1 and TRBJ1-3; D perhaps matches TRBD1 (6 bases). The V end was cut by 4 bases, the J end by 1 base, with 14 bases between. Germline values: CDR1 MNHNS, CDR2 SASEGT. The CDR3 runs 16 residues. The CDR3 here is CASSADIGQSGNTIYF. The CDR3 DNA sequence: TGTGCCAGCAGTGCCGATATTGGACAGTCTGGAAACACCATATATTTT.

CDR3 sequence (DNA): TGTGCCAGCAGCTTTGATCGGAAGTCAGGGGGCTACGAGCAGTACTTC. Translating it yields CASSFDRKSGGYEQYF. The chain employs TRBV7-6 and TRBJ2-7; 7 nucleotides agree with TRBD1. This CDR3 has 16 amino acids. The V and J ends lost 3 bases and 3 bases, in that order; junction bases with no gene match: 11. CDR1 and CDR2 from the germline V gene are SGHVS and FNYEAQ.

Here the CDR3 reads CASSPQGNEQFF. In nucleotides, the CDR3 is TGTGCCAGCAGCCCACAGGGGAATGAGCAGTTCTTC. The chain couples TRBV11-2 to TRBJ2-1; the match to TRBD1 covers 7 bases. Germline CDR1 and CDR2: SGHAT and FQNNGV. J gave up 7 bases and V 5 bases, and 2 bases lay outside the gene matches. The CDR3 length is 12 residues.

The chain employs TRBV5-6 and TRBJ2-3; possible D gene TRBD1, 6 bases. The germline gives CDR1 SGHDT, CDR2 YYEEEE. The length of the CDR3 is 16 residues. Trimming cost V 3 bases and J 2 bases, with 16 bases left between them. CDR3 sequence (DNA): TGTGCCAGCAGCTCTTACAGGGTTGCAAACACAGATACGCAGTATTTT. This translates into CASSSYRVANTDTQYF.

This sequence joins TRBV9 and TRBJ1-3, with no clear D. V was shortened by 1 base and J by 4 bases, with 12 bases between the two germline ends. The V gene's germline CDR1 is SGDLS and CDR2 YYNGEE. The CDR3 is made up of 15 amino acids. The CDR3 is CASSVTGLAGNTIYF. DNA of the CDR3: TGTGCCAGCAGCGTAACGGGTTTGGCAGGAAACACCATATATTTT.

This rearrangement joins TRBV6-2 or TRBV6-3 to TRBJ1-2, with D hard to call. V was trimmed by 3 bases and J by 6 bases, leaving 11 bases between them. The CDR3 length is 13 residues. Germline-derived CDR1 and CDR2 are MNHEY and SVGEGT. CDR3: CASSYPGRDGYTF. CDR3 in DNA: TGTGCCAGCAGTTATCCCGGGAGGGATGGCTACACCTTC.

The rearrangement joins TRBV25-1 to TRBJ1-4; TRBD1 aligns across 7 bases. V lost 8 bases, J lost 3 bases, and 6 bases stayed unmatched. Looked up from germline, CDR1 is MGHDK and CDR2 is SYGVNS. CDR3 length: 14 amino acids. CDR3 nucleotide sequence: TGTGCCAGCCAGATAGGGGGCCCTAATGAAAAACTGTTTTTT. It specifies CASQIGGPNEKLFF.

The V call is TRBV10-3, the J call TRBJ1-6, with D unresolved. Germline V gives CDR1 ENHRY, CDR2 SYGVKD. The CDR3 is 14 amino acids. The V end was cut by 6 bases, the J end by 7 bases, with 13 bases between. The CDR3 protein is CAIRGGGTNSPLHF. The DNA of the CDR3 is TGTGCCATCAGGGGAGGAGGAACCAATTCACCCCTCCACTTT.